This section outlines one T cell receptor beta chain sequence together with its context. Antigen unknown. The sample is drawn from a study of T cell responses to AZD1222 COVID-19 vaccine. Generated by immunoSEQ multiplex PCR, the TCRdb table keeps only in-frame clones and is missing some. The data contain about 120,000 clones, approximately 94% of them seen just once; the ten biggest clones take up 5%. The CDR3 loop spans 15 amino acids. V trimming: 6 bases; J trimming: 5 bases; junction bases outside the gene matches: 7. Germline-derived CDR1 and CDR2 are MNHNY and SVGAGI (reference sequence). Study outcomes and limitations: Donors in the cohort were predominantly white British and more often female, and clonal diversity was possibly underestimated.

The chain has TRBV6-6 and TRBJ2-2, with TRBD2 matching 9 bases. The sequence came from an adult who received the AZD1222 COVID-19 vaccine. Here the sequenced sample was peripheral blood, taken 28 days after the second AZD1222 dose. This CDR3 reads CASSNSGRGTGELFF. CDR3 nucleotides: TGTGCCAGCAGCAATAGCGGGAGAGGGACCGGGGAGCTGTTTTTT.